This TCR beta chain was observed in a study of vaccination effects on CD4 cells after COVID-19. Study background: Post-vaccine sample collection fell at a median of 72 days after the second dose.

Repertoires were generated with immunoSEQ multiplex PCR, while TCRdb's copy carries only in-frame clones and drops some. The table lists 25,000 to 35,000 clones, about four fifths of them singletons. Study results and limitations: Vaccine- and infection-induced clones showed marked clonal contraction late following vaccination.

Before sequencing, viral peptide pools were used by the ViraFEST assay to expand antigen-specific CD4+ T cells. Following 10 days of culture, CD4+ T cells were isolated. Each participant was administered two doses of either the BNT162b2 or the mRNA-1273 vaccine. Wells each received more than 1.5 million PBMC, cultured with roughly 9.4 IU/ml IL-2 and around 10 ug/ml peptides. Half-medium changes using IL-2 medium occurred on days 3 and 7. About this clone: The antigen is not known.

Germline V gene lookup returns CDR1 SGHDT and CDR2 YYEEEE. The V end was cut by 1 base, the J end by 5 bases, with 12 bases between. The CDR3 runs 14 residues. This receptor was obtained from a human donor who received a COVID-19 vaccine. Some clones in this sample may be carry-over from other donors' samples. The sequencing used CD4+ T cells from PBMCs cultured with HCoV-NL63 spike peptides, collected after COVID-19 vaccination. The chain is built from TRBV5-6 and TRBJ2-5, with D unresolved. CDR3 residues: CASSLRRVEETQYF. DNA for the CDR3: TGTGCCAGCAGCTTGAGAAGGGTTGAGGAGACCCAGTACTTC.